This T cell receptor beta chain was captured in a study of T-cell reconstitution after alpha-beta-depleted transplantation in children (dated by TCRdb to about 2016). Regarding the research as a whole: Using TCR repertoire profiling, the study quantitatively followed how T-cell immune reconstitution unfolded in children after TCRalphabeta/CD19-depleted allogeneic hematopoietic cell transplantation.

Library generation was performed with PCR. Sequencing used an Illumina HiSeq 2500. Molecular barcoding was employed in the preparation of TCR libraries, with unique molecular identifiers being used to normalize TCRbeta repertoire quantification. TCRdb cleaned the public reads at Q25 with fastp, built clones with MiXCR and kept in-frame beta chains. Rows matching on CDR3 protein sequence are summarized as one entry with the most common DNA and genes. Across this sample there are about 610,000 distinct CDR3 sequences, with about 10% seen only once. The top ten hold roughly 4% of the sample. This clonotype was seen ten or more times. Its antigen is not yet known. Base qualities are not provided; no much larger clone lies one nucleotide away. The material sequenced was PBMCs from the stem cell graft donor, taken from the stem cell graft. This TCR derives from a human donor who donated a stem cell graft to a child with acute myeloid leukemia.

The CDR3 protein: CAWRGTSGRTDTQYF. The sequenced DNA: TGTGCCTGGAGGGGGACTAGCGGGAGAACAGATACGCAGTATTTT. The chain joins TRBV30 to TRBJ2-3, and TRBD2 matches 14 of the central bases. Reading from cysteine to phenylalanine, the CDR3 counts 15 amino acids. Only the CDR3 DNA stays, 45 bases, in frame from base 1. Trimming removed 3 bases from V and 3 bases from J; the gene matches leave 2 bases unexplained. CDR1 and CDR2, per the germline V gene (reference sequence), are GTSNPN and SVGIG.